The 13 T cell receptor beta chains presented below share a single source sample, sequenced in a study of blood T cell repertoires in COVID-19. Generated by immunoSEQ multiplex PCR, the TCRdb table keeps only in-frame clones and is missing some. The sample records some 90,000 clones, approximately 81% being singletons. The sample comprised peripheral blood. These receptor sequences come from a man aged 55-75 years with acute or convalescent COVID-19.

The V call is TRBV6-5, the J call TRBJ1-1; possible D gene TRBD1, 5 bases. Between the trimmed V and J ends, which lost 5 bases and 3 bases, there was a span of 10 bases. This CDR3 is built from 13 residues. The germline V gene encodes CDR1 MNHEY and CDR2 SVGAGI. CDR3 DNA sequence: TGTGCCAGCAGTCGAGCAGGGTACACTGAAGCTTTCTTT. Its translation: CASSRAGYTEAFF.

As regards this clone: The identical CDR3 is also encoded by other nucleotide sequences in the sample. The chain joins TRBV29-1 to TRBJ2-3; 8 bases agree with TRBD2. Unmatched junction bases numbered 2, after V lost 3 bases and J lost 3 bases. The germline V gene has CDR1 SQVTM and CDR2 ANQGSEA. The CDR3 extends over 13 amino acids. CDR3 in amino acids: CSVDRGGTDTQYF. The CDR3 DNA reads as TGCAGCGTTGATCGGGGGGGGACAGATACGCAGTATTTT.

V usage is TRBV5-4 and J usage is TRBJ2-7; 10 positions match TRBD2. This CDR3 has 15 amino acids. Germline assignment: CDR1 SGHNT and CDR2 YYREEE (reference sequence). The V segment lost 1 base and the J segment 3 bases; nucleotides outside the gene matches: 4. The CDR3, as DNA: TGTGCCAGCAGCTTGCTCCTAGCGGGGGACTACGAGCAGTACTTC. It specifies CASSLLLAGDYEQYF. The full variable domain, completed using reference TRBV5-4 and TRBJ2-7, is ETGVTQSPTHLIKTRGQQVTLRCSSQSGHNTVSWYQQALGQGPQFIFQYYREEENGRGNFPPRFSGLQFPNYSSELNVNALELDDSALYLCASSLLLAGDYEQYFGPGTRLTVT.

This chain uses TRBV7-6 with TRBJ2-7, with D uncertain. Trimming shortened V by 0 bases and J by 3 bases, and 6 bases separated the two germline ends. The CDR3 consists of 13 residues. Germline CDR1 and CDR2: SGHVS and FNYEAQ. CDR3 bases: TGTGCCAGCAGCTTAGCGGCAGACTACGAGCAGTACTTC. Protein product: CASSLAADYEQYF.

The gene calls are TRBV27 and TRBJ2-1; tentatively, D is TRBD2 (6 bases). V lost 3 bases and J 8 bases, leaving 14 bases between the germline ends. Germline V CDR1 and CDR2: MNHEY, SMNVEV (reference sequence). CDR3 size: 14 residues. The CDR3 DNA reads TGTGCCAGCAGTTTCGGCGGGATCAACTATGAGCAGTTCTTC. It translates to CASSFGGINYEQFF.

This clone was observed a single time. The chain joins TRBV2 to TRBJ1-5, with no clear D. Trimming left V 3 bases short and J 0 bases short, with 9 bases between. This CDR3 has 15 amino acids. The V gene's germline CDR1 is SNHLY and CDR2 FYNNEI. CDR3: CASSEYGISNQPQHF. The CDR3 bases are TGTGCCAGCAGTGAGTACGGGATTAGCAATCAGCCCCAGCATTTT.

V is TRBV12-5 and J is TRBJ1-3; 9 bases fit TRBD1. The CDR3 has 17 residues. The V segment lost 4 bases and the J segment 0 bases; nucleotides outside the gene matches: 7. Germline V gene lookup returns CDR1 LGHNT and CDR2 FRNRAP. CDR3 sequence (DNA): TGTGCTAGTGGTTCGTTGACAGGGGGTGTCTCTGGAAACACCATATATTTT. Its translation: CASGSLTGGVSGNTIYF.

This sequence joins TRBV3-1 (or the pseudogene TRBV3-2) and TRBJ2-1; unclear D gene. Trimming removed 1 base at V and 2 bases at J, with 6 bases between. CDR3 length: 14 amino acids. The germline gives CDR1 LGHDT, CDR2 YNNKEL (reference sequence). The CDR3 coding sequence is TGTGCCAGCAGCCAAGGCCCAGCCTACAATGAGCAGTTCTTC. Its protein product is CASSQGPAYNEQFF.

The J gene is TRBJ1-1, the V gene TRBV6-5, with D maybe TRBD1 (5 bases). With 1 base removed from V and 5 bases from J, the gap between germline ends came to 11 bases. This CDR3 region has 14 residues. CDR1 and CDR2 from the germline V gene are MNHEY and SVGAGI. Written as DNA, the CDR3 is TGTGCCAGCAGTTACTTCGGCAGGGATACTGAAGCTTTCTTT. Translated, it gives CASSYFGRDTEAFF.

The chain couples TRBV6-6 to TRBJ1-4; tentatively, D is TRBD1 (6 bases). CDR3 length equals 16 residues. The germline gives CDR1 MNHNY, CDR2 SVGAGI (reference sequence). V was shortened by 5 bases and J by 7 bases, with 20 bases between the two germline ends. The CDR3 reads CASSRAEGVAGEKLFF. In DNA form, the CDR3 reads TGTGCCAGCAGTCGAGCTGAGGGGGTCGCGGGTGAAAAACTGTTTTTT.

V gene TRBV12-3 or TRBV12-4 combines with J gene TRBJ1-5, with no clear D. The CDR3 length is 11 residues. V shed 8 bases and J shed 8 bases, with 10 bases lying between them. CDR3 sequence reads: CASGYSEPQHF. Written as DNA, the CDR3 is TGTGCCAGCGGATACAGTGAGCCCCAGCATTTT.

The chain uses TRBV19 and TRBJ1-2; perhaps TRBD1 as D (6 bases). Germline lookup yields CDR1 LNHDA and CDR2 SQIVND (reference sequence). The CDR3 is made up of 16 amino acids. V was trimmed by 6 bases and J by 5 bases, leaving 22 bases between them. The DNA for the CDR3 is TGTGCCAGTAGGTCCGGGACAAACAACTTCGGTTATGGCTACACCTTC. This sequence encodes CASRSGTNNFGYGYTF.

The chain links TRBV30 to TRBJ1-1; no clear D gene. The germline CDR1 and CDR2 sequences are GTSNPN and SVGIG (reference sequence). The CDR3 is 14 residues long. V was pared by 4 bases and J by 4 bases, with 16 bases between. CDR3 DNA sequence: TGTGCCTGGACCTCCGGGGATCGCGGCACTGAAGCTTTCTTT. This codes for CAWTSGDRGTEAFF.